Here is one TCR beta chain with its context. The sample belongs to a study of early T cells in non-severe SARS-CoV-2 infection. Turning to the study itself: Chains from this unsorted whole-blood bulk RNA could not be paired.

The CDR3 totals 13 residues. The V gene's germline CDR1 is SGHRS and CDR2 YFSETQ. The V and J ends lost 8 bases and 2 bases respectively, with 10 bases between them. TCRdb fed the 5' RACE reads into MiXCR, producing one record per CDR3 protein. Here the sample spans under 100,000 distinct CDR3 sequences, approximately 15% being singletons. This chain joins TRBV5-1 and TRBJ2-2; possibly TRBD2 for D (6 bases). This TCR was sampled from an adult who was a healthcare worker with PCR-confirmed SARS-CoV-2 infection or an uninfected control (not recorded which). Sample: whole blood. CDR3 nucleotide sequence: TGCGCCAGTACGGGGGTAAACACCGGGGAGCTGTTTTTT. Translation gives CASTGVNTGELFF. Together with reference TRBV5-1 and TRBJ2-2, the CDR3 gives the full variable domain: KAGVTQTPRYLIKTRGQQVTLSCSPISGHRSVSWYQQTPGQGLQFLFEYFSETQRNKGNFPGRFSGRQFSNSRSEMNVSTLELGDSALYLCASTGVNTGELFFGEGSRLTVL.